In its sample, the clone carrying this T cell receptor beta chain was seen once. Its target is unknown. This sample was included in a study of cytomegalovirus exposure and HLA in healthy donors. Germline V lookup: CDR1 SGHAT, CDR2 FQNNGV. This CDR3 is 16 amino acids long. The J segment lost 8 bases and the V segment lost 5 bases, leaving 14 bases of the junction unmatched. Study conclusions and caveats: A few V segments could not be told apart, such as TRBV6-2 and TRBV6-3, and were left out. A reported reduction in N-insertions relative to the approximately 690-donor mean was seen in an Asian-associated ancestry cluster in a later analysis.

13 Jbeta primers and 60 Vbeta primers were used for the PCR. In the original workflow: Among the unique TCR beta chains that a later analysis counted, about 81 million in all, 9.5 million to 12 million were shared. Profiled with immunoSEQ multiplex PCR; TCRdb holds only in-frame clones, not every one. V and J calls plus clone size are reproduced from that table; the DNA served to infer D and trimming. The data contain some 88,000 clones, about 60% of them singletons. Material for sequencing was PBMCs. The receptor was derived from a woman aged 30 to 39 in good health and CMV-seronegative. This chain joins TRBV11-2 and TRBJ2-1, with TRBD1 matching 8 bases. In nucleotides, the CDR3 is TGTGCCAGCAGCCACACCCCGGGACAGGTGGTGGATGAGCAGTTCTTC. It translates to CASSHTPGQVVDEQFF.